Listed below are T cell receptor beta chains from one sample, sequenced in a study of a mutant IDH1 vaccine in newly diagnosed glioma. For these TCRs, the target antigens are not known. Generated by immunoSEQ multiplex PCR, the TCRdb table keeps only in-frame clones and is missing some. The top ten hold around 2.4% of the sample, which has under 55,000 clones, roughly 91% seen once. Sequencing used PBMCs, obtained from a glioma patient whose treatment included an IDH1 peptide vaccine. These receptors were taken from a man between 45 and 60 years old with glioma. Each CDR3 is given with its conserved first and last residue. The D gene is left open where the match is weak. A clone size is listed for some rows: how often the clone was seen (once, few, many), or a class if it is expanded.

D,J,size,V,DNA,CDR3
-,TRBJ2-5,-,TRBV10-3,TGTGCCATCAGTGCCGCGCACGAAGAGACCCAGTACTTC,CAISAAHEETQYF
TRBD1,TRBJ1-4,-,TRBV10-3,TGTGCCATCAGTAGAACAGGGGGCCTAGAAAAACTGTTTTTT,CAISRTGGLEKLFF
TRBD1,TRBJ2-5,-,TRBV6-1,TGTGCCAGCGAGGACAGGCCCCTTCAAGAGACCCAGTACTTC,CASEDRPLQETQYF
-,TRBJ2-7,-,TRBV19,TGTGCCAGTAGTGTAGCTCATCGGTCCTACGAGCAGTACTTC,CASSVAHRSYEQYF
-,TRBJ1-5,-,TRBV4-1,TGCGCCAGCAGCCAAGACAGTCTGGGGGTTCAGCCCCAGCATTTT,CASSQDSLGVQPQHF
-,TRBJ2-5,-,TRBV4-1,TGCGCCAGGTCCTTCCTCCCGGGACCAAGACAAGAGACCCAGTACTTC,CARSFLPGPRQETQYF
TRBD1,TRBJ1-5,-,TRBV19,TGTGCCAGTTGGGACAGGGGAAATCAGCCCCAGCATTTT,CASWDRGNQPQHF
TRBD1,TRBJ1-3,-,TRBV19,TGTGCCAGTAGGACAGGGGGCAATGCTGGAAACACCATATATTTT,CASRTGGNAGNTIYF
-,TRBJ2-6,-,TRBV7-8,TGTGCCAGCACACCGAAGGGGGGGCTTTACTCTGGGGCCAACGTCCTGACTTTC,CASTPKGGLYSGANVLTF
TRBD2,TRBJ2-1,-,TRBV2,TGTGCCAGCAGGGGGACTAGGGGATACAATGAGCAGTTCTTC,CASRGTRGYNEQFF
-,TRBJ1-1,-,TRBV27,TGTGCCAGCAGTGTAGGAATGAACACTGAAGCTTTCTTT,CASSVGMNTEAFF
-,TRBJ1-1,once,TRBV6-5,TGTGCCAGCAGTAAGGAGGGGTTGAACACTGAAGCTTTCTTT,CASSKEGLNTEAFF
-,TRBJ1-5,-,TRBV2,TGTGCCAGCAGTGAAGCAGCCTATAGCAATCAGCCCCAGCATTTT,CASSEAAYSNQPQHF
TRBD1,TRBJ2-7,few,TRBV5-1,TGCGCCAGCAGCTTGGCGACAGGGGCATACGAGCAGTACTTC,CASSLATGAYEQYF
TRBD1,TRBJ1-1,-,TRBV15,TGTGCCACCAGCAGCGGGACAGGGGGCAAAACTGAAGCTTTCTTT,CATSSGTGGKTEAFF
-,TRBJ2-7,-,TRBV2,TGTGCCAGCAGGGAGTCCTCCTACGAGCAGTACTTC,CASRESSYEQYF
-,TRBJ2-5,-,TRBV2,TGTGCCAGCAGTCCTCCAGGGAGAGAGGGGGAGACCCAGTACTTC,CASSPPGREGETQYF
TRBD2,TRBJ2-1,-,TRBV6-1,TGTGCCAGCAGTGGGAGCGGGAGGGCCCTCTACAATGAGCAGTTCTTC,CASSGSGRALYNEQFF
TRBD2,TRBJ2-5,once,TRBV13,TGTGCCAGCAGCCGTACTGAGCGGGAGAAAGTAGGAGAAGAGACCCAGTACTTC,CASSRTEREKVGEETQYF
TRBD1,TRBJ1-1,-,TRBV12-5,TGTGCTAGTGGTCCGGACAGGTGGACTGAAGCTTTCTTT,CASGPDRWTEAFF
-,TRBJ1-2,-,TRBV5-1,TGCGCCAGCAGCCGGGCTACAGCCCCTTCTAACTATGGCTACACCTTC,CASSRATAPSNYGYTF
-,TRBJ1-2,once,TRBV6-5,TGTGCCAGCAGTACGGGGACGGGTAACTATGGCTACACCTTC,CASSTGTGNYGYTF
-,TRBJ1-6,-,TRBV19,TGTGCCAGTAGCAACACCGGGACTAATAATTCACCCCTCCACTTT,CASSNTGTNNSPLHF
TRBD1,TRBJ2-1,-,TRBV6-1,TGTGCCAGCAGGAAAATGACAGGGGACAGCAATGAGCAGTTCTTC,CASRKMTGDSNEQFF
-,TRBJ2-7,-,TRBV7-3,TGTGCCAGCAGCTTAAGTGGGGGGTCCCACGAGCAGTACTTC,CASSLSGGSHEQYF
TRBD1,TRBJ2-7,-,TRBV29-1,TGCAGCGTTGGGGACAGGGGGGAATTCTACGAGCAGTACTTC,CSVGDRGEFYEQYF
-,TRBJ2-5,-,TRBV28,TGTGCCAGCAGAAACCCCGGCGGGGTCCAAGAGACCCAGTACTTC,CASRNPGGVQETQYF
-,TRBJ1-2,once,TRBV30,TGTGCCTGGAGTCGGATGCTGGCCTCCGGCTACACCTTC,CAWSRMLASGYTF
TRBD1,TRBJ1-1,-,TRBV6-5,TGTGCCAGCAGTTACCGGACAGGGAACACTGAAGCTTTCTTT,CASSYRTGNTEAFF
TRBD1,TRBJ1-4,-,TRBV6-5,TGTGCCAGCAGTAGCCGGGACAGGCGTTACGAAAAACTGTTTTTT,CASSSRDRRYEKLFF
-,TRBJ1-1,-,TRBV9,TGTGCCAGCAGCCCAAGGGGGGGGCGGTATCTCGAAGCTTTCTTT,CASSPRGGRYLEAFF
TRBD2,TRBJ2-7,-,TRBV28,TGTGCCAGCAGTTCGCACGGGACTAGCGGGGGATACGAGCAGTACTTC,CASSSHGTSGGYEQYF
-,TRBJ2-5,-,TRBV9,TGTGCCAGCAGCGTAGGGTTCGGAGCGGAGACCCAGTACTTC,CASSVGFGAETQYF
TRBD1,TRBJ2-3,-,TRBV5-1,TGCGCCAGCAGCTCGACAGGGTGGACCCCCACAGATACGCAGTATTTT,CASSSTGWTPTDTQYF
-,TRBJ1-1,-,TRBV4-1,TGCGCCAGCAGGGGGACTCTAAAGAACACTGAAGCTTTCTTT,CASRGTLKNTEAFF
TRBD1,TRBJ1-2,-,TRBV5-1,TGCGCCAGCAGCCCCGAGACTCCCGACAGGGGGGGTGGCTACACCTTC,CASSPETPDRGGGYTF
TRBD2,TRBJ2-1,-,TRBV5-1,TGCGCCAGCAGCTCCCGGCTAGCGGGGGGGTACAATGAGCAGTTCTTC,CASSSRLAGGYNEQFF
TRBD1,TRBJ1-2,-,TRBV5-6,TGTGCCAGCAGCTTACGGACAGGGCGATTGGACTATGGCTACACCTTC,CASSLRTGRLDYGYTF
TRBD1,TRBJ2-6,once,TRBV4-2,TGTGCCAGCAGCCAGACAGGGGACGGTGGGGCCAACGTCCTGACTTTC,CASSQTGDGGANVLTF